Reported below is one T cell receptor (beta chain). Its antigen is not identified. The data stem from a study of cytomegalovirus exposure and HLA in healthy donors. The method was immunoSEQ multiplex PCR; TCRdb's version includes in-frame clones alone and lacks a portion of them. The table has approximately 150,000 clones, 86% seen once. Study results and caveats: The investigators catalogued some 150 TCR beta chains as cytomegalovirus-associated.

This TCR derives from a man younger than 35 in good health and CMV-seropositive. The sequenced material came from PBMCs.

CDR3 sequence reads: CASSLGTSYEQFF. The CDR3 DNA sequence: TGTGCCAGCAGCCTCGGGACTAGCTATGAGCAGTTCTTC. This chain uses TRBV4-2 with TRBJ2-1; 9 bases line up with TRBD2. Looked up from germline, CDR1 is LGHNA and CDR2 is YNFKEQ. The CDR3 contains 13 residues. Trimming removed 4 bases from V and 8 bases from J; junction bases left unmatched: 3.